This record concerns one T cell receptor (beta chain) sequence. Its binding antigen is unknown. Base qualities are missing; no much larger clone stands one base away. Amplification of TRB CDR3 regions from genomic DNA was performed at survey-level depth using the immunoSEQ two-step multiplex PCR. Synthetic inline TR CDR3 controls covering all V-J pairings were spiked into each PCR to estimate template counts and remove amplification bias. Reads went through processing to reduce amplification and sequencing bias, and quantification was done against synthetic TR CDR3 analogs. As for the authors' bioinformatics: Raw data were processed in ImmunoSEQ Analyzer, with out-of-frame sequences and CDR3s containing stop codons removed, and genes were named according to IMGT nomenclature. Normalized Shannon entropy, defined as 1 minus Pielou's evenness, was used to summarize repertoire diversity. Two TRB sequences were counted as identical only if the two sequences had the same V gene, J gene and CDR3. Public PML clonotypes were CDR3s found in two or more PML-onset samples but not found earlier, in controls, or in public databases. CDR3 amino acid composition by position was analyzed with Skylign using the observed count method. Not all clones reach the TCRdb copy of this immuneACCESS table, which keeps in-frame sequences only. Checked studies attribute under half of the gap to unresolved V genes and leave the rest unexplained. The V and J calls and the clone size are those of that table, but D and trimming were determined from the DNA. This sample is represented by fewer than 35,000 clones; around 92% of them were singletons. The ten largest make up just under 2% of the sample.

After removal of 2 bases from V and 7 bases from J, the junction retains 5 bases not matched to a gene. Per the germline V gene, SGHRS is the CDR1 and YFSETQ is the CDR2. The CDR3 has 13 amino acids, counting the end cysteine and phenylalanine. The DNA shown is the 39-base CDR3, in frame from base 1. The data are from a study of multiple sclerosis patients with progressive multifocal leukoencephalopathy (dated 2019 in TCRdb). At the level of the whole study: Controls were five or six natalizumab-treated MS patients who did not develop PML, sampled longitudinally. Two natalizumab-treated patients who later developed PML were followed longitudinally from before therapy through 6 and 12 months to PML onset. The goal of the study was to detect any JC virus-specific or public T-cell expansions that arose at the time of PML onset. Peripheral T and B cells were examined in MS patients who developed PML (4 under natalizumab, 1 after alemtuzumab) and in treated patients who did not develop PML. Broad study findings and their caveats: Although TRB clones above 0.5% frequency turned up only in PML patients, the clones expanded at PML onset were already present before and during natalizumab therapy. No common TRBV or TRBJ gene usage or preferential TRBV-TRBJ pairings were detected when PML developed. Less diverse TRB repertoires in most PML patients were suggested by lower normalized Shannon entropy, whereas values near 1 were observed in the natalizumab-treated controls. With only a small, descriptive cohort, it remained unclear whether the findings reflect JC virus infection or general immunocompromise. Analysis was limited to peripheral blood, even though cerebrospinal fluid or brain lymphocytes might be more informative for natalizumab-associated PML.

The label giving this sample's time point can be read as: before natalizumab initiation. Every listed patient had received interferon beta before, and every PML patient was female. T0 blood samples were collected before the first natalizumab infusion. Ficoll-Hypaque density gradient centrifugation was used to isolate peripheral blood mononuclear cells. This receptor chain uses TRBV5-1 and TRBJ1-2; a stretch of 7 junction bases matches TRBD1. The specimen sequenced was PBMCs. The clonotype originates from a man aged 25-45 years with multiple sclerosis. The CDR3 loop reads CASSFDREGGYTF. The DNA is as follows: TGCGCCAGCAGCTTTGACAGGGAAGGTGGCTACACCTTC.